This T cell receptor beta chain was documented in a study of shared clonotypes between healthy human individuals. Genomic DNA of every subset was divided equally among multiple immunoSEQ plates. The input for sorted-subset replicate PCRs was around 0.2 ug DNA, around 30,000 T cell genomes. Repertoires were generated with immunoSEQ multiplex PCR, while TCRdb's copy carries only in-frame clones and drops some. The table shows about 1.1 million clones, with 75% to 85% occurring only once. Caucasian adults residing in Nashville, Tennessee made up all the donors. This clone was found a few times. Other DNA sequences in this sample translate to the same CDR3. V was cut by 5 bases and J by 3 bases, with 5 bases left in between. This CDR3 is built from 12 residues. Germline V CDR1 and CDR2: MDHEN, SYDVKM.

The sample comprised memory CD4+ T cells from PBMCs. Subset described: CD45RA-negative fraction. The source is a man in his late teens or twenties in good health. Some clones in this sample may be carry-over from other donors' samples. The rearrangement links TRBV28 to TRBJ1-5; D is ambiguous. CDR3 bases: TGTGCCAGCAGTCTCAACAATCAGCCCCAGCATTTT. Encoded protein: CASSLNNQPQHF.